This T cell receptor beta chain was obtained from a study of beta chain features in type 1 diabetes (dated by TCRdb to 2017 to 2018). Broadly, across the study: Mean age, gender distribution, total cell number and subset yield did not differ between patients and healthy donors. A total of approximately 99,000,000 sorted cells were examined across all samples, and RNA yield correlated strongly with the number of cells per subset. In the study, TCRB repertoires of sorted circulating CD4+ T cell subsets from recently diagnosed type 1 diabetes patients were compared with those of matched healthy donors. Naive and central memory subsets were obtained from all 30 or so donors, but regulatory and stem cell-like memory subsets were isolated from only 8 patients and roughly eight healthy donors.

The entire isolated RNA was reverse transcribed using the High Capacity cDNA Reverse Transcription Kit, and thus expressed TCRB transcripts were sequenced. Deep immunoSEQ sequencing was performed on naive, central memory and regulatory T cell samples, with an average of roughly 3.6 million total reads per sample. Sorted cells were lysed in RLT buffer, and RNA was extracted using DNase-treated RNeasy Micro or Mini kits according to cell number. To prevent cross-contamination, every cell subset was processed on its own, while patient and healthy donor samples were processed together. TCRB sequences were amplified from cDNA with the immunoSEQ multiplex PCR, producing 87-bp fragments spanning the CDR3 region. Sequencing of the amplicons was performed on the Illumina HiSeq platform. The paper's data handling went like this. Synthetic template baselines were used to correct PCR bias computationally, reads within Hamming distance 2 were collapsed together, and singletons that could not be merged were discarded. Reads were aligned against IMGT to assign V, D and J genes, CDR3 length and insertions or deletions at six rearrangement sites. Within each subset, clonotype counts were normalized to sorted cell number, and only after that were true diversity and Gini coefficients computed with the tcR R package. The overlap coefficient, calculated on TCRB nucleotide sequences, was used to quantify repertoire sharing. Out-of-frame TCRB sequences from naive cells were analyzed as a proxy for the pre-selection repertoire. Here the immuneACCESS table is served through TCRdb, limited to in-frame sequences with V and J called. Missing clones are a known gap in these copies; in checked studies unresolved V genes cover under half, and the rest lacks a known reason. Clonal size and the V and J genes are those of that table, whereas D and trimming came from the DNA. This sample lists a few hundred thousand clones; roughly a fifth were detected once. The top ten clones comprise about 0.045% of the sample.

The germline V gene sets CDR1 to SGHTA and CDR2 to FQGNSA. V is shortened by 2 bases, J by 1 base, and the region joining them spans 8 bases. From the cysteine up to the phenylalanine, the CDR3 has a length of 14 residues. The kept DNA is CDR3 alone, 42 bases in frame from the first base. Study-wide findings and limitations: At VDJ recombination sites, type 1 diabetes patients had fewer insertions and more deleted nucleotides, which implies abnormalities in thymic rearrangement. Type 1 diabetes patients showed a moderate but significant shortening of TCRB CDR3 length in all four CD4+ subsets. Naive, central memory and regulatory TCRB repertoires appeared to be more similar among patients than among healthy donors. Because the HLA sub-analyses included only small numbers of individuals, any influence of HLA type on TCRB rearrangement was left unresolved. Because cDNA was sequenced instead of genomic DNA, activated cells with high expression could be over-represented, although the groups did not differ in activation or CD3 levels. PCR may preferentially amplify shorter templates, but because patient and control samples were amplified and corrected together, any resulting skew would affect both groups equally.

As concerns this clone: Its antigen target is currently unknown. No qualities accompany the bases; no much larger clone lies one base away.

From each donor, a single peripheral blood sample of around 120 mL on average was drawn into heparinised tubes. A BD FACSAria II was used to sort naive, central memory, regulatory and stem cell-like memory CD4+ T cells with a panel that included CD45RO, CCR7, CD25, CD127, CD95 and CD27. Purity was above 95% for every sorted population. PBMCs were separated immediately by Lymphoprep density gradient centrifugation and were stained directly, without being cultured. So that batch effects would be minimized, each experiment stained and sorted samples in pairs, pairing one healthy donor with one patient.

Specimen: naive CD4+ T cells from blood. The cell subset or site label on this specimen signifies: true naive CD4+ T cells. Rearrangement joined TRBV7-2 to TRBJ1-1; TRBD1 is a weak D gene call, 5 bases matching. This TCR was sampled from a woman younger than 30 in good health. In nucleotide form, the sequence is TGTGCCAGCAGCTTAAACGGGGGGAACACTGAAGCTTTCTTT. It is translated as CASSLNGGNTEAFF.